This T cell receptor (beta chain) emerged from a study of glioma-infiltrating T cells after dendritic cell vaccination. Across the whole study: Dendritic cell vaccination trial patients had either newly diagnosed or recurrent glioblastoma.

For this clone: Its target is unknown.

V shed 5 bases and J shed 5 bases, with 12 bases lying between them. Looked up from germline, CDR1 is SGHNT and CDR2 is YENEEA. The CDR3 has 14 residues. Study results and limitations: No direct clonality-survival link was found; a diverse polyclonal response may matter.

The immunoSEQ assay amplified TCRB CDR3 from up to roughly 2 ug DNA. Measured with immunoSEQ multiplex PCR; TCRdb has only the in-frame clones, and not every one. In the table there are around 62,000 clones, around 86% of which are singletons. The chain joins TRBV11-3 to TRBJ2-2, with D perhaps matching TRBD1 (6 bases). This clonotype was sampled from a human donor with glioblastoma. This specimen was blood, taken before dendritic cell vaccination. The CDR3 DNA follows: TGTGCCAGCAGCAAGAACAGGGTTACCGGGGAGCTGTTTTTT. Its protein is CASSKNRVTGELFF.